What follows describes a single TCR beta chain. TCRdb keeps only in-frame clones here, not all; method: immunoSEQ multiplex PCR. Among 60,000 to 65,000 clones, roughly 74% were seen once, and the ten largest hold over 25%. This sample is part of a study of blood T cell repertoires in COVID-19. Looking at the study overall: The United States, Italy and Spain were the sources of the acute and convalescent COVID-19 samples. Nucleic acid was either cDNA or gDNA, and it came from T cells, B-cell-depleted T cells, or PBMCs.

The germline V gene has CDR1 LGHNA and CDR2 YSLEER. CDR3 length equals 17 residues. The ends lost 0 bases at V and 13 bases at J; junction bases unmatched: 12. The rearrangement uses TRBV4-3 and TRBJ2-1, with 13 bases matching TRBD2. Sequencing was done on a sample of peripheral blood. This receptor was identified in a woman older than 75 with acute or convalescent COVID-19. CDR3 loop: CASSQDRETSGRHDQFF. Written as DNA, the CDR3 is TGCGCCAGCAGCCAAGATAGGGAGACTAGCGGGAGGCACGACCAGTTCTTC.